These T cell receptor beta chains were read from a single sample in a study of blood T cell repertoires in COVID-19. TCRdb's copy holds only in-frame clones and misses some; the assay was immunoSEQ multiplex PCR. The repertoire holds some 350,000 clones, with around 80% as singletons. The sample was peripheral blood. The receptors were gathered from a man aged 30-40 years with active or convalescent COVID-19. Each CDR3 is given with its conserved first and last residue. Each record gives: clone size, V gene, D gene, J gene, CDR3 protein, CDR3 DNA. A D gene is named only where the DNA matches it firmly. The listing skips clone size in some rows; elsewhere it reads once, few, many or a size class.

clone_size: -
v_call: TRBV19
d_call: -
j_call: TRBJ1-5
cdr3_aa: CASSARGNQPQHF
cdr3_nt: TGTGCCAGTAGTGCCCGGGGAAATCAGCCCCAGCATTTT

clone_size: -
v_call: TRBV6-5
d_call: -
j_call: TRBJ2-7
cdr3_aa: CASTDLARSEQYF
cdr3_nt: TGTGCCAGCACGGACTTAGCGAGGTCTGAGCAGTACTTC

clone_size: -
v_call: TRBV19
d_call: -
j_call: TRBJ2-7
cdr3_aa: CASSLQGLSEQYF
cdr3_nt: TGTGCCAGTAGTCTTCAGGGTTTGAGCGAGCAGTACTTC

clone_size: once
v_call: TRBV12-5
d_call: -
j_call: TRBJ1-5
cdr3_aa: CASGLRGNQPQHF
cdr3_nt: TGTGCTAGTGGTTTAAGGGGAAATCAGCCCCAGCATTTT

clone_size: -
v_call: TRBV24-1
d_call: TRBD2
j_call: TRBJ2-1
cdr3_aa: CATSPTSGTWGEQFF
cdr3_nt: TGTGCCACCAGCCCGACTAGCGGGACTTGGGGGGAGCAGTTCTTC

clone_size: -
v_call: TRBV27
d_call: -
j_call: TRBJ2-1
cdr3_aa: CASSPLPVIPYNEQFF
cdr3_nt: TGTGCCAGCAGTCCCCTCCCAGTGATCCCCTACAATGAGCAGTTCTTC

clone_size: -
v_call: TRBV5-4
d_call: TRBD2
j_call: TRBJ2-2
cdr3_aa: CASSSSGSFTGELFF
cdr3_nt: TGTGCCAGCAGCTCTAGCGGGAGTTTCACCGGGGAGCTGTTTTTT

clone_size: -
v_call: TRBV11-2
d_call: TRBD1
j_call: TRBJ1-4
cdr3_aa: CASSPRTGWEKLFF
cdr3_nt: TGTGCCAGCAGCCCCAGGACAGGTTGGGAAAAACTGTTTTTT

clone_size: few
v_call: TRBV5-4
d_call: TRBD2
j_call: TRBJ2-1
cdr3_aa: CAGTSISGTSYNEQFF
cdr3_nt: TGTGCCGGGACTTCTATTAGCGGGACCTCCTACAATGAGCAGTTCTTC

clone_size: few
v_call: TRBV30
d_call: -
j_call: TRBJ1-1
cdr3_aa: CAWRNGQPNTEAFF
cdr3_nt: TGTGCCTGGAGGAATGGGCAACCGAACACTGAAGCTTTCTTT

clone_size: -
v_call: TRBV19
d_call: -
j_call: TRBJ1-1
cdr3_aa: CASSSQGLNTEAFF
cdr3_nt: TGTGCCAGTAGTTCTCAGGGGCTGAACACTGAAGCTTTCTTT

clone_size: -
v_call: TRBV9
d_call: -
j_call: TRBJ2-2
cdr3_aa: CASSPLGGRNTGELFF
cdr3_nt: TGTGCCAGCAGCCCTTTAGGCGGCCGTAACACCGGGGAGCTGTTTTTT

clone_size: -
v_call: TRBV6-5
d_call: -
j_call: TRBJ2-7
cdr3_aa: CASSYPGEGSYEQYF
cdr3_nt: TGTGCCAGCAGTTACCCAGGGGAGGGGTCCTACGAGCAGTACTTC

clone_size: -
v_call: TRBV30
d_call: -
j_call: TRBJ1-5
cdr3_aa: CAWGRGEQPQHF
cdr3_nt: TGTGCCTGGGGCAGGGGCGAACAGCCCCAGCATTTT

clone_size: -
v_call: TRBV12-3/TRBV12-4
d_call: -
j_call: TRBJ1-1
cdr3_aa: CASSLTRRAEAFF
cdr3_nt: TGTGCCAGCAGTTTAACCCGGAGGGCTGAAGCTTTCTTT

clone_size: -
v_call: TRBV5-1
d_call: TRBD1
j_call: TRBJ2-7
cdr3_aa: CASSLTGVNSYEQYF
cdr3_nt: TGCGCCAGCAGCTTGACAGGGGTCAACTCCTACGAGCAGTACTTC

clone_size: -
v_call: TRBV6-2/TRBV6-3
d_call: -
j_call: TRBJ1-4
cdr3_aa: CASSRDEKLFF
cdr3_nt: TGTGCCAGCAGTCGGGATGAAAAACTGTTTTTT

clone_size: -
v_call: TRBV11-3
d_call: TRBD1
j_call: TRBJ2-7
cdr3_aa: CASRYRGEQYF
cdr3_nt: TGTGCCAGCAGATACAGGGGCGAGCAGTACTTC

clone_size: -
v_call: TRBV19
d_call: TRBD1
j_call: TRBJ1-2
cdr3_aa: CASTGTATNYGYTF
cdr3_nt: TGTGCCAGTACGGGGACAGCTACTAACTATGGCTACACCTTC

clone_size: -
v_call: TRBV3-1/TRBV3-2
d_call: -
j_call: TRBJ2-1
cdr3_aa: CASSQDLRNEQFF
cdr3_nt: TGTGCCAGCAGCCAAGATTTGAGGAATGAGCAGTTCTTC

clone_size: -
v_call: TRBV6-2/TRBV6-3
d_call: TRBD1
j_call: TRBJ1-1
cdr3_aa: CASSYKGGFRNTEAFF
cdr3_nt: TGTGCCAGCAGTTATAAAGGGGGCTTTCGGAACACTGAAGCTTTCTTT

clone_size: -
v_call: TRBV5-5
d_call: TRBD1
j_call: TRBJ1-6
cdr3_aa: CASSLITAGTGRKSPLHF
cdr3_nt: TGTGCCAGCAGCTTAATAACCGCCGGGACAGGGAGAAAATCACCCCTCCACTTT

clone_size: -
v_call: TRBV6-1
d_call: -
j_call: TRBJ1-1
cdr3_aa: CASSFGGEAFF
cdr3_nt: TGTGCCAGCAGTTTCGGGGGGGAAGCTTTCTTT

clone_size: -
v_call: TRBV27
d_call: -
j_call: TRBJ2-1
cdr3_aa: CASAGAAQGLQFF
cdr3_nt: TGTGCCAGCGCGGGGGCAGCCCAGGGCCTGCAGTTCTTC

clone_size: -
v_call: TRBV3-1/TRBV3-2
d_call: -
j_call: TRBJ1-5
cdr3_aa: CASSHSTTADRDQPQHF
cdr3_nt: TGTGCCAGCAGCCACAGTACGACAGCCGACCGGGATCAGCCCCAGCATTTT

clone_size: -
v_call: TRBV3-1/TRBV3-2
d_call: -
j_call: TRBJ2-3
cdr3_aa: CASSQDLRDSGRSTDTQYF
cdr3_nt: TGTGCCAGCAGCCAAGATTTAAGGGATAGCGGAAGGAGCACAGATACGCAGTATTTT

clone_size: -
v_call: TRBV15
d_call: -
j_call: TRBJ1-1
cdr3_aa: CATSRRRDWRRNTEAFF
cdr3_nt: TGTGCCACCAGCAGGAGAAGAGACTGGAGGAGGAACACTGAAGCTTTCTTT

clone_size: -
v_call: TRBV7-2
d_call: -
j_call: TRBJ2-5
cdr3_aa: CASGLEAQYF
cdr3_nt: TGTGCCAGCGGCCTCGAGGCCCAGTACTTC

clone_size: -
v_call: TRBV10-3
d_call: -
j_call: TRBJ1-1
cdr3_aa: CAISGGAEAFF
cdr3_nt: TGTGCCATCAGTGGGGGGGCTGAAGCTTTCTTT

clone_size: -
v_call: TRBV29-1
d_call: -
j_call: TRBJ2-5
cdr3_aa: CSVEAGVGETQYF
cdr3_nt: TGCAGCGTTGAAGCGGGAGTAGGAGAGACCCAGTACTTC

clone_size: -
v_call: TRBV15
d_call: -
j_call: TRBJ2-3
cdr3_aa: CATSRTRTFTDTQYF
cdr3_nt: TGTGCCACCAGCAGAACTCGCACCTTCACAGATACGCAGTATTTT

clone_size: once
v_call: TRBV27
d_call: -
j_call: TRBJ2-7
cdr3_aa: CASSPPEGTYEQYF
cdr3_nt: TGTGCCAGCAGCCCCCCGGAGGGTACCTACGAGCAGTACTTC

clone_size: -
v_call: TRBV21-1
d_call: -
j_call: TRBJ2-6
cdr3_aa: CASRSSFSGANVLTF
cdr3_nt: TGTGCCAGCAGGTCGTCTTTTTCTGGGGCCAACGTCCTGACTTTC

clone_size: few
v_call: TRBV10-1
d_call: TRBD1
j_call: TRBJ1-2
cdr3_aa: CASSPRGQDGYTF
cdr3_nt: TGCGCCAGCAGTCCCAGGGGGCAAGATGGCTACACCTTC